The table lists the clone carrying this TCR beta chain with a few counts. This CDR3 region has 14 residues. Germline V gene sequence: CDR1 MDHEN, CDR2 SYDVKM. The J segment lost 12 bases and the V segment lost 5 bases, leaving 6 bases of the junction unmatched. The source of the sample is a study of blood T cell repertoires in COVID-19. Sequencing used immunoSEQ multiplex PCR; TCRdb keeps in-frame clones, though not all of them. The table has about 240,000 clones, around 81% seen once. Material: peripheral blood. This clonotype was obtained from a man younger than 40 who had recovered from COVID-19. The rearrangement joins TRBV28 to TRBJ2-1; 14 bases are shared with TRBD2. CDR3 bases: TGTGCCAGCAGTCGCGGGACTAGCGGGGGCCCGCAGTTCTTC. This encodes CASSRGTSGGPQFF.